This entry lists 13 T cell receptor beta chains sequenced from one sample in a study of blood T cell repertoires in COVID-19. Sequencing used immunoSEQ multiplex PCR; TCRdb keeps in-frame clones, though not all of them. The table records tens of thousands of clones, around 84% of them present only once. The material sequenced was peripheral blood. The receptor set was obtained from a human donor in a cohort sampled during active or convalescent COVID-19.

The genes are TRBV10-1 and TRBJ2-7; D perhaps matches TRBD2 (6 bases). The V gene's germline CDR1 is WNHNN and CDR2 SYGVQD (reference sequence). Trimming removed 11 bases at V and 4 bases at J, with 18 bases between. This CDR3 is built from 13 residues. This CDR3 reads CAFPVREAYEQYF. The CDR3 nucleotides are TGCGCCTTTCCCGTCAGGGAGGCGTACGAGCAGTACTTC.

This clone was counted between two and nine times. The CDR3, as DNA: TGTGCCAGCAGCCCACGAGGTCAGCGGGGGTTCACAGATACGCAGTATTTT. Translated: CASSPRGQRGFTDTQYF. The chain carries TRBV7-2 and TRBJ2-3, with 8 bases lining up with TRBD2. The CDR3 covers 17 residues. CDR1 SGHTA and CDR2 FQGNSA come from the germline V gene. J lost 2 bases, V lost 5 bases, and 12 bases had no gene match.

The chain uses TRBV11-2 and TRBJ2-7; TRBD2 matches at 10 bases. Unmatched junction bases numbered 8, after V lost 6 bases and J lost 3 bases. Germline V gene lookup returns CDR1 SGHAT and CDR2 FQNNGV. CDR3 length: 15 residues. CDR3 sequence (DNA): TGTGCCAGCAGTTCCTCTAGCGGGGGATACTACGAGCAGTACTTC. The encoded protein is CASSSSSGGYYEQYF.

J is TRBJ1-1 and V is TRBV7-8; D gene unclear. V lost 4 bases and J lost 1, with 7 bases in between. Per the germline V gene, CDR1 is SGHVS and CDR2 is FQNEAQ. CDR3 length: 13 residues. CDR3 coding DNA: TGTGCCAGCAGCTCCCCCCAGAACACTGAAGCTTTCTTT. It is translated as CASSSPQNTEAFF.

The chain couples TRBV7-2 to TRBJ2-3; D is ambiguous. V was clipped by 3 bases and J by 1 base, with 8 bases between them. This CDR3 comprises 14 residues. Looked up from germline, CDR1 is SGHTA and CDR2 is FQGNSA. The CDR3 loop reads CASSFGLRTDTQYF. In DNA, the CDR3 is TGTGCCAGCAGCTTTGGCCTCCGCACAGATACGCAGTATTTT. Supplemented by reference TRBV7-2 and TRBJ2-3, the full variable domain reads GAGVSQSPSNKVTEKGKDVELRCDPISGHTALYWYRQSLGQGLEFLIYFQGNSAPDKSGLPSDRFSAERTGGSVSTLTIQRTQQEDSAVYLCASSFGLRTDTQYFGPGTRLTVL.

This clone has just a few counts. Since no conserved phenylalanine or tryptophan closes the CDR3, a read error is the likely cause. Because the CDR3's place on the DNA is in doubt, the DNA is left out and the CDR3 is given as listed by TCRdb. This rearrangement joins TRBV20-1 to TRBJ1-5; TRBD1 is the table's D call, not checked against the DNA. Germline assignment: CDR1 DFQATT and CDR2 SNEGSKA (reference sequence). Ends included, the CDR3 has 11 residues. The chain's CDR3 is CSARRGQGAQI.

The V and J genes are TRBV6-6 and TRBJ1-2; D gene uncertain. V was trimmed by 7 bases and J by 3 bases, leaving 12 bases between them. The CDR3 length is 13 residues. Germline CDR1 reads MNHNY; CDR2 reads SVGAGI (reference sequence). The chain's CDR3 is CASTPSGDYGYTF. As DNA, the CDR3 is TGTGCCAGCACCCCGTCCGGGGACTATGGCTACACCTTC.

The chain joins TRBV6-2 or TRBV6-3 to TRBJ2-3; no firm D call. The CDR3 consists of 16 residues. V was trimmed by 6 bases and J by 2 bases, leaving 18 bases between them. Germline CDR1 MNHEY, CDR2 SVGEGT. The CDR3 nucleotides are TGTGCCAGCAGCCCTAAGCGAAATCAGATCACAGATACGCAGTATTTT. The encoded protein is CASSPKRNQITDTQYF.

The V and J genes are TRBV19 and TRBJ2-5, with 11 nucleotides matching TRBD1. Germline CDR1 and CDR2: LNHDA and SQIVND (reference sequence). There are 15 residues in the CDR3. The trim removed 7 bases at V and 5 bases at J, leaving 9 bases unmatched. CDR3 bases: TGTGCCAGTACTCTCGGACAGGGGGCTGGGGAGACCCAGTACTTC. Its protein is CASTLGQGAGETQYF.

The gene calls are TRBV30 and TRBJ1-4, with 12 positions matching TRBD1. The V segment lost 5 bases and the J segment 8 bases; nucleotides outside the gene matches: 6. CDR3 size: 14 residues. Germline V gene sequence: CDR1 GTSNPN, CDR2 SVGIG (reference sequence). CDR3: CAWSPGQGAEKLFF. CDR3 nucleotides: TGTGCCTGGTCACCGGGACAGGGGGCAGAAAAACTGTTTTTT.

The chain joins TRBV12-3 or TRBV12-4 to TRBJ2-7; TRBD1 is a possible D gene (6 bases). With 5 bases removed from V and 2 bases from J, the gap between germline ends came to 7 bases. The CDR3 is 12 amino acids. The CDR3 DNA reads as TGTGCCAGCAGTACAGGGCCCTACGAGCAGTACTTC. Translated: CASSTGPYEQYF.

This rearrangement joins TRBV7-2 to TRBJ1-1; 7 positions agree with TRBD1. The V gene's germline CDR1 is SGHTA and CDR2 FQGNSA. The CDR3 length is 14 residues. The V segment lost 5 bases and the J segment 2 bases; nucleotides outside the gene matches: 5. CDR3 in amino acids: CASSAGTANTEAFF. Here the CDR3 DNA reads TGTGCCAGCAGCGCCGGGACAGCCAACACTGAAGCTTTCTTT.

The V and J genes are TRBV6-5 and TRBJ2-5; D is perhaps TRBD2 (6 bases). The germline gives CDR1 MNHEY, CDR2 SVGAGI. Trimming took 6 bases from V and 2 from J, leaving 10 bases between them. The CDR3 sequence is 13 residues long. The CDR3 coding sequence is TGTGCCAGCAGCCGGGAGTGGCAAGAGACCCAGTACTTC. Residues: CASSREWQETQYF.